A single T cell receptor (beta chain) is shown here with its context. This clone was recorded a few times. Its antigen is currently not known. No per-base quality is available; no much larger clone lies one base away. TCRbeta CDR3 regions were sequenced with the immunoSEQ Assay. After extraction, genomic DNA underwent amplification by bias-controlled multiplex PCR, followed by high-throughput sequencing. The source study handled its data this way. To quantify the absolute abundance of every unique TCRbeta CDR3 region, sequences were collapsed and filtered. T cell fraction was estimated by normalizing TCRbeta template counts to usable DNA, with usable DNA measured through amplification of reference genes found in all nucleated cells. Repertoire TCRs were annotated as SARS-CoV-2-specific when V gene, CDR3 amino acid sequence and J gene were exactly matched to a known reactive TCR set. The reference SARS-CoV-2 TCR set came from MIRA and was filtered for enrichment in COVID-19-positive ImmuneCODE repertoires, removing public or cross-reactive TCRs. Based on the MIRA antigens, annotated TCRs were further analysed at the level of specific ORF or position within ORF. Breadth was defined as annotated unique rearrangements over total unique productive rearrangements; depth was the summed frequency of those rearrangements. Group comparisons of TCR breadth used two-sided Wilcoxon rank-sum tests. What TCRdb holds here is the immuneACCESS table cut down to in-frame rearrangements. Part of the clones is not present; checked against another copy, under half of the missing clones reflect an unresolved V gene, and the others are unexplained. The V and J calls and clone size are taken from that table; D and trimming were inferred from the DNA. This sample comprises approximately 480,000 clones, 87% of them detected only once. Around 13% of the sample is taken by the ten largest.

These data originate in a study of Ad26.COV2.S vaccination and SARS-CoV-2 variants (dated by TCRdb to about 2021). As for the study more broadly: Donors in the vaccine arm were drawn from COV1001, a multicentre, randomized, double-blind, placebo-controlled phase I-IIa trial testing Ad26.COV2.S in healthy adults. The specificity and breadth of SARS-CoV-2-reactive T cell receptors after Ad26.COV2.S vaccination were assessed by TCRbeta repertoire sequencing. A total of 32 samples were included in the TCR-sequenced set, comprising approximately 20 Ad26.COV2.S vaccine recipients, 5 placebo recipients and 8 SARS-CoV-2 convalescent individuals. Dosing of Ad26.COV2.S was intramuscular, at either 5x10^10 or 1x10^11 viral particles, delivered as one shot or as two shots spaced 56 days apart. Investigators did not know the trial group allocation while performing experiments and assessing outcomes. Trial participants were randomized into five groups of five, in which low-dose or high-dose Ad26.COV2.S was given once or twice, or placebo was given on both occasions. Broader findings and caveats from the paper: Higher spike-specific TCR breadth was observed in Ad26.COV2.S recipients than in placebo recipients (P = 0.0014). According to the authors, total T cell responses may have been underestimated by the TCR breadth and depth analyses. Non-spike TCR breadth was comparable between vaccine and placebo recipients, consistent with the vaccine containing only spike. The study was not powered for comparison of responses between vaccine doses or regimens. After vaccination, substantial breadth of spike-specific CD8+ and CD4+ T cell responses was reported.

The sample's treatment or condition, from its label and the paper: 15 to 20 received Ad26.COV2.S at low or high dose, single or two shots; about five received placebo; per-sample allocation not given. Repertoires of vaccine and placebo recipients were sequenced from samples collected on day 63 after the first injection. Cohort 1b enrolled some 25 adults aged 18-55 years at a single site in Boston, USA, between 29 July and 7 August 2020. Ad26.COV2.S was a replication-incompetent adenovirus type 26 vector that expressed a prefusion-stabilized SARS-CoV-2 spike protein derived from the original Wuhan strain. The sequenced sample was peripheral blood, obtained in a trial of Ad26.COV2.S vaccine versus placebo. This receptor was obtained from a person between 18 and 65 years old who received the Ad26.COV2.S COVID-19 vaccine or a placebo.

The nucleotide sequence is given as TGTGCCAGCAGGGGTGACAGGGGCCTCGGAAACACCATATATTTT. Its protein is CASRGDRGLGNTIYF. The sequence links TRBV28 to TRBJ1-3; TRBD1 agrees with 8 junctional bases. CDR3 length: 15 amino acids, cysteine to phenylalanine. Kept here is only the CDR3 DNA, which spans 45 bases and is read in frame from base 1. The germline V gene provides CDR1 MDHEN and CDR2 SYDVKM. For this chain, trimming is 6 bases at the V end and 4 bases at the J end, and the number of junction bases without a gene match is 8. Here the CDR3 is joined to the reference TRBV28 and TRBJ1-3 genes, and the full variable domain is: DVKVTQSSRYLVKRTGEKVFLECVQDMDHENMFWYRQDPGLGLRLIYFSYDVKMKEKGDIPEGYSVSREKKERFSLILESASTNQTSMYLCASRGDRGLGNTIYFGEGSWLTVV.